The 5 T cell receptor beta chains below come from one sample, sequenced in a study of long-term antiretroviral therapy in people with HIV. Runs used v3.0 of the immunoSEQ assay and were done at survey level. Clones were sequenced by immunoSEQ multiplex PCR, and TCRdb holds only the in-frame ones, with some missing. This sample carries fewer than 35,000 clones, roughly 80% of them seen once, and the ten largest clones take roughly 7.1%. The specimen was unsorted PBMCs, collected 2 years after starting antiretroviral therapy. The receptors originated from a woman aged 45-60 years with HIV.

The rearrangement uses TRBV7-9 and TRBJ1-6, with 9 bases matching TRBD1. The CDR3 spans 14 residues. Looked up from germline, CDR1 is SEHNR and CDR2 is FQNEAQ (reference sequence). The junction had 5 bases not matched to a gene; V was cut back by 5 bases and J by 9 bases. This CDR3 reads CASSAGTGISPLHF. CDR3 nucleotides: TGTGCCAGCAGCGCCGGGACAGGGATTTCACCCCTCCACTTT.

The chain uses TRBV5-1 and TRBJ2-3; D is undetermined. V lost 0 bases and J lost 0, with 11 bases in between. In germline, CDR1 is SGHRS, CDR2 YFSETQ. The CDR3 totals 16 residues. The CDR3 sequence: CASSLDAIPSTDTQYF. CDR3 in DNA: TGCGCCAGCAGCTTGGACGCGATACCTAGCACAGATACGCAGTATTTT.

This sequence joins TRBV30 and TRBJ2-7; no clear D. V lost 5 bases, J lost 0 bases, and 11 bases lay in between. The CDR3 runs to 13 residues. Germline V gene data show CDR1 as GTSNPN and CDR2 as SVGIG (reference sequence). The CDR3 DNA sequence: TGTGCCTGGCAGGCAGGAAGCTCCTACGAGCAGTACTTC. It translates to CAWQAGSSYEQYF. The variable domain in full, with the rest retrieved from reference TRBV30 and TRBJ2-7, is SQTIHQWPATLVQPVGSPLSLECTVEGTSNPNLYWYRQAAGRGLQLLFYSVGIGQISSEVPQNLSASRPQDRQFILSSKKLLLSDSGFYLCAWQAGSSYEQYFGPGTRLTVT.

This chain's CDR3 is CASSLSYPAYF. In nucleotides, the CDR3 is TGTGCCAGCAGCTTGTCCTACCCGGCGTACTTC. This chain uses TRBV7-9 with TRBJ2-5; D gene ambiguous. The V end was cut by 3 bases, the J end by 13 bases, with 12 bases between. The CDR3 runs to 11 residues. Germline CDR1 and CDR2: SEHNR and FQNEAQ (reference sequence).

J is TRBJ1-2 and V is TRBV4-2, with 7 bases aligning to TRBD1. CDR1 and CDR2 from the germline V gene are LGHNA and YNFKEQ. The CDR3 runs to 18 residues. The V segment lost 5 bases and the J segment 2 bases; nucleotides outside the gene matches: 17. In DNA, the CDR3 is TGTGCCAGCAGCGGAATGCTCCGGGACAGTACGACAAACTATGGCTACACCTTC. Translation: CASSGMLRDSTTNYGYTF.